What follows is one TCR beta chain and its context. Per the original methods: The assay estimated nucleated cells by amplifying reference gene primers. This table comes from immunoSEQ multiplex PCR, and its TCRdb copy is limited to in-frame clones, with some not included. D and trimming were read from the DNA, whereas the V and J calls and clone size are those reported in that table. The data show tens of thousands of clones, 81% seen once. This entry belongs to a study of blood T cell repertoires in COVID-19. Background on the study: Sites in the United States, Italy and Spain provided acute and convalescent COVID-19 samples. Nucleic acid was either cDNA or gDNA, and it came from T cells, B-cell-depleted T cells, or PBMCs.

The origin of this receptor is an older man with COVID-19, enrolled during active disease. Sequenced sample: peripheral blood.

The CDR3 sequence: CASSLETGGRQPQHF. The DNA for the CDR3 is TGTGCCAGCAGCTTAGAGACAGGGGGCAGGCAGCCCCAGCATTTT. V usage is TRBV7-2 and J usage is TRBJ1-5, with TRBD1 identical over 10 bases. V shed 1 base, J shed 7 bases, and the junction held 4 bases outside the gene matches. This CDR3 is 15 amino acids long. Germline CDR1 reads SGHTA; CDR2 reads FQGNSA.